What follows are 5 T cell receptor beta chains derived from one specimen sequenced in a study of regulatory T cells in long-lasting Graves disease. Time point here: persistent/refractory GD, antithyroid drugs over 5 years with positive TRAb. RNA isolated from PBMCs was used to make the TCR library. TCR beta libraries were built with iRepertoire HTBI primers and Arm-PCR of CDR3 regions. TCRdb called the multiplex PCR reads again in MiXCR, with one record for every CDR3 protein. The repertoire holds some 370,000 distinct CDR3 sequences, about 23% seen once, with around 30% in the top ten. The sample here was peripheral blood mononuclear cells (PBMCs), taken when the disease was refractory, from a patient treated with antithyroid drugs. These receptors all come from a middle-aged woman with Graves disease.

The sample holds many counts of this clonotype. CDR3 coding DNA: TGTGCCAGCCAGAAAACAGAGTTTTATAGCAATCAGCCCCAGCATTTT. As protein: CASQKTEFYSNQPQHF. The chain has TRBV28 and TRBJ1-5; D is undetermined. The ends were cut back, 8 bases at V and 0 bases at J, with 17 bases in the middle. The CDR3 totals 16 residues. Germline CDR1 is MDHEN and CDR2 is SYDVKM. Looking up the rest from reference TRBV28 and TRBJ1-5 gives the full variable domain: DVKVTQSSRYLVKRTGEKVFLECVQDMDHENMFWYRQDPGLGLRLIYFSYDVKMKEKGDIPEGYSVSREKKERFSLILESASTNQTSMYLCASQKTEFYSNQPQHFGDGTRLSIL.

The table lists this clonotype with many counts. V usage is TRBV11-2 and J usage is TRBJ2-7; D not certain. Trimming left V 1 base short and J 2 bases short, with 9 bases between. Germline V gene lookup returns CDR1 SGHAT and CDR2 FQNNGV. The CDR3 runs to 14 residues. CDR3 sequence (DNA): TGTGCCAGCAGCTTAGTTGTCAATACCTACGAGCAGTACTTC. The encoded protein is CASSLVVNTYEQYF. Together with reference TRBV11-2 and TRBJ2-7, the CDR3 gives the full variable domain: EAGVAQSPRYKIIEKRQSVAFWCNPISGHATLYWYQQILGQGPKLLIQFQNNGVVDDSQLPKDRFSAERLKGVDSTLKIQPAKLEDSAVYLCASSLVVNTYEQYFGPGTRLTVT.

The rearrangement uses TRBV18 and TRBJ2-7, with D maybe TRBD2 (5 bases). V gave up 6 bases and J gave up 6 bases, with 15 bases separating them. Germline CDR1 and CDR2: KGHSH and LQKENI. This CDR3 contains 13 residues. In nucleotides, the CDR3 is TGTGCCAGCTCGACCAACCCGACTACCGAGCAGTACTTC. This sequence encodes CASSTNPTTEQYF.

The sample holds many counts of this clonotype. The rearrangement joins TRBV12-3 or TRBV12-4 to TRBJ2-7; TRBD2 agrees at 11 bases. The CDR3 extends over 16 amino acids. Trimming at V came to 8 bases and at J to 8 bases, leaving 17 bases not matched to a gene. CDR3 residues: CASRTGTSGTMTKQYF. The CDR3 bases are TGTGCCAGCCGGACCGGGACTAGCGGAACCATGACGAAGCAGTACTTC.

The CDR3 coding sequence is TGTGCCAGCAGTCCCGGACAGGGGTACACTGAAGCTTTCTTT. Protein: CASSPGQGYTEAFF. The rearrangement uses TRBV28 and TRBJ1-1, with 9 bases matching TRBD1. The CDR3 is 14 residues long. V shed 5 bases and J 3 bases; nucleotides not matched to a gene: 4. Germline CDR1 MDHEN, CDR2 SYDVKM.